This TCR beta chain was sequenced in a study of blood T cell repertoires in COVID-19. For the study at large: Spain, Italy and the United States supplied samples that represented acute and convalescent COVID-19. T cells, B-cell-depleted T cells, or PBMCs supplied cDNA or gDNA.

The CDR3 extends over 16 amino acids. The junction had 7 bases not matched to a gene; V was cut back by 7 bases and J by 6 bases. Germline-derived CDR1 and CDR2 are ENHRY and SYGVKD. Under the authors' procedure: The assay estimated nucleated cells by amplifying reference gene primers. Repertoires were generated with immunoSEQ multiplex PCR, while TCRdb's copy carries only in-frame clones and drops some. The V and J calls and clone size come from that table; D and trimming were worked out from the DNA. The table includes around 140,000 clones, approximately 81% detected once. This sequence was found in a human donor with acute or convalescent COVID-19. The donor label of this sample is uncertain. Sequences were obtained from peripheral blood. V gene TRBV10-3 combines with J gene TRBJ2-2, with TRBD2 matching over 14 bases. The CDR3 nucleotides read TGTGCCATCAAACCCCAGACTAGCGGGGGGGCCGGGGAGCTGTTTTTT. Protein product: CAIKPQTSGGAGELFF.